This TCR beta chain was captured in a study of blood T cell repertoires in COVID-19. V shed 5 bases and J shed 2 bases, with 12 bases lying between them. Germline CDR1 is MNHEY and CDR2 is SMNVEV (reference sequence). This CDR3 has 14 amino acids. Here immunoSEQ multiplex PCR was the method, and the copy in TCRdb shows in-frame clones only, minus some. The sample has just over 90,000 clones, 90% seen once. The gene calls are TRBV27 and TRBJ1-1; possible D gene TRBD1, 6 bases. This sequence originates from a human donor with active COVID-19. The donor label of this sample is uncertain. Specimen: peripheral blood. CDR3 loop: CASSLLGGNTEAFF. The CDR3 nucleotides are TGTGCCAGCAGTCTGTTAGGGGGAAACACTGAAGCTTTCTTT.